Below, one T cell receptor beta chain is given with its context. The record originates from a study of cytomegalovirus exposure and HLA in healthy donors. With 5 bases clipped from V and 2 bases from J, the junction kept 8 bases outside the gene matches. The V gene's germline CDR1 is SGHAT and CDR2 FQNNGV. CDR3 length: 15 amino acids. The PCR made use of 60 Vbeta and 13 Jbeta primers. The assay was immunoSEQ multiplex PCR, and TCRdb's table has in-frame clones only and misses some. Of around 160,000 clones listed, 60% to 80% are singletons. Sequencing input: PBMCs. The sequence derives from a woman aged 40 to 55 in good health and CMV-seropositive. The chain employs TRBV11-2 and TRBJ2-5; 7 bases are a match to TRBD1. CDR3 residues: CASSRMLGQQETQYF. The DNA for the CDR3 is TGTGCCAGCAGCAGAATGTTGGGACAGCAAGAGACCCAGTACTTC.